The source of this T cell receptor (beta chain) is a study of shared clonotypes between healthy human individuals. Regarding the study as a whole: Some naive CD4 clonotypes, around 4.7%, turned up in common across four donors. The sampled material consisted only of blood, and tissue repertoires are likely to differ.

Germline CDR1 MNHEY, CDR2 SMNVEV (reference sequence). The V end was cut by 1 base, the J end by 9 bases, with 15 bases between. The CDR3 is 15 residues long. Splitting the CD4+ cells yielded a CD45RA+ naive subset and a CD45RA-negative memory subset. Regarding this clone: Its target is not known.

Data came from immunoSEQ multiplex PCR; TCRdb stores just in-frame clones and leaves some out. The sample has around 2.5 million clones, roughly 93% seen once. The sequencing sample was made of naive CD4+ T cells from PBMCs. Subset noted: CD45RA+ positively selected. This receptor was obtained from a man between 18 and 29 years old in good health. Some clones in this sample may be carry-over from other donors' samples. The J gene is TRBJ1-4, the V gene TRBV27; unclear D gene. The CDR3 is CASSLLGAGGQKLFF. The CDR3 nucleotides read TGTGCCAGCAGTTTATTGGGAGCGGGAGGGCAAAAACTGTTTTTT.